This TCR beta chain is from a study of blood T cell repertoires in COVID-19 (dated by TCRdb to 2018 to 2020). About the investigation overall: Collaborator samples came from the United States, Italy and Spain and covered acute and convalescent phases of COVID-19. The material from the prospective study consisted of cDNA or gDNA derived from T cells, B-cell-depleted T cells, or PBMCs. The dataset comprised deeply sampled blood TCRbeta repertoires from subjects exposed to, actively infected with, or recovered from COVID-19. The repertoires were released in a freely available public database intended as a resource for research on the immune response to SARS-CoV-2. The samples were drawn from two sources: the first 160 participants of the ongoing ImmuneRACE study, and over 1,000 subjects contributed by 6 global collaborators. Nearly every sample came with metadata listing a de-identified subject ID, COVID-19 status, age in years and sex. Where available, HLA class I and class II types were taken from metadata supplied by the sample provider and were not determined by assay-based typing.

This clone was seen only a few times. Its antigen is unknown. Per-nucleotide qualities are absent, and no much larger clonotype sits a single base away. TCRbeta CDR3 regions were amplified from genomic DNA by means of the immunoSEQ Assay, a bias-controlled multiplex PCR. For the original study's pipeline: Nucleated cell counts per sample were estimated from amplification of reference gene primers within the assay. Sequence reads were collapsed and filtered to measure the absolute abundance of every unique TCRbeta CDR3 rearrangement. For each sample, productive Simpson clonality was calculated by taking the square root of Simpson's diversity index across productive rearrangements. Here the immuneACCESS table is served through TCRdb, limited to in-frame sequences with V and J called. Missing clones are a known gap in these copies; in checked studies unresolved V genes cover under half, and the rest lacks a known reason. D and trimming were read from the DNA, whereas the V and J calls and clone size are those reported in that table. For this sample there are under 250,000 clones; 75% to 90% appear just once. Approximately 2.6% of the sample goes to the ten largest clones.

As encoded in the germline V gene, CDR1 is SGDLS while CDR2 is YYNGEE. V lost 9 bases and J lost 3 bases, and the count of bases not matched to a germline gene is 6. There are 14 amino acids in the CDR3, from cysteine to phenylalanine inclusive. This entry keeps only the CDR3 DNA: 42 bases, framed from base 1. Study-level results and caveats: The quantity of clinical and demographic metadata differed by source and by participant and was supplied without curation.

Collaborating institutions collected whole blood in K2EDTA tubes following their own protocols. For TCRbeta analysis, collaborators shipped samples as frozen whole blood, isolated PBMCs, or DNA extracted from either of those sample types. Recombination joined TRBV9 with TRBJ2-1; TRBD2 aligns with 10 central bases. This clonotype was sampled from a woman in her seventies with active or convalescent COVID-19. Sequencing was carried out using peripheral blood. Read as DNA, the sequence is TGTGCCACCCGGGGGACTAGCGTCTACAATGAGCAGTTCTTC. Translated, this gives CATRGTSVYNEQFF.